The entry below gives a single T cell receptor beta chain sequence along with its context. Its target is not known. One end of the junction does not line up with germline, which may come from a read error. The data were obtained in a study of T cell responses to AZD1222 COVID-19 vaccine. Overall study results and limits: White British donors predominated, females outnumbered males, and clonal diversity was possibly underestimated. Samples come after the peak T cell response, not at day 14. Reports say nearly half of spike-specific TCRs go after unmutated variant regions.

The data were produced by immunoSEQ multiplex PCR, yet TCRdb's version contains in-frame clones alone and is incomplete. The sample lists under 150,000 clones; 91% were seen once. Germline values: CDR1 LGHNA, CDR2 YNFKEQ. This CDR3 has 15 residues. The starting material was peripheral blood, obtained on day 0 of AZD1222 vaccination. The sequence was obtained from an adult in good health. The chain employs TRBV4-2 and TRBJ1-1, with unresolved D. The CDR3 DNA follows: TGTGCCAGCAGTCAAGCGGAAAGGAGGAACACTGAAGCTTTCTTT. Amino acids: CASSQAERRNTEAFF.